The 30 T cell receptor beta chains presented below share a single source sample, sequenced in a study of somatic mutations in cytotoxic T cells in rheumatoid arthritis. Libraries were prepared by immunoSEQ multiplex PCR; TCRdb keeps only in-frame clonotypes and omits some of them. Counted here are approximately 23,000 clones, 78% occurring once; the ten biggest clones make up about 11%. Sequencing input: CD8+ T cells sorted from blood. The receptors were gathered from an adult with rheumatoid arthritis.

This chain joins TRBV7-9 and TRBJ2-7; 8 bases line up with TRBD1. V lost 3 bases to trimming and J lost 4 bases; unmatched junction nucleotides: 2. CDR1 and CDR2 (germline): SEHNR, FQNEAQ (reference sequence). The CDR3 has 13 residues. CDR3 nucleotide sequence: TGTGCCAGCAGCTTCGACAGGGGTTACGAGCAGTACTTC. Translating it yields CASSFDRGYEQYF.

This clone was observed once. This rearrangement joins TRBV9 to TRBJ2-5, with 8 bases that match TRBD2. Germline trimming cut 0 bases from V and 2 bases from J; bases unmatched to any gene: 9. Germline assignment: CDR1 SGDLS and CDR2 YYNGEE. The CDR3 is 17 amino acids. The chain's CDR3 is CASSVVGGGPGQETQYF. The CDR3 DNA sequence: TGTGCCAGCAGCGTAGTCGGCGGGGGGCCGGGACAAGAGACCCAGTACTTC.

The rearrangement uses TRBV15 and TRBJ1-2; the D is unclear. Germline CDR1 is LNHNV and CDR2 is YYDKDF (reference sequence). Trimming removed 3 bases from V and 5 bases from J, with 19 bases in between. The CDR3 runs 16 residues. The CDR3 region has the DNA TGTGCCACCAGCAGGGGTGTCCGAGGGCAGGATTATGGCTACACCTTC. The encoded protein is CATSRGVRGQDYGYTF.

This clone was counted a few times. The CDR3 DNA is TGCGCCAGCAGCTTGGCCCAGGGGGCCTACGAGCAGTACTTC. Translating gives CASSLAQGAYEQYF. The V call is TRBV5-1, the J call TRBJ2-7, with 7 bases matching TRBD1. Trimming took 0 bases from V and 2 from J; bases not matched to a gene: 2. Germline V gene lookup returns CDR1 SGHRS and CDR2 YFSETQ. This CDR3 has 14 amino acids.

The chain uses TRBV15 and TRBJ2-1, with D perhaps matching TRBD1 (6 bases). Per germline, CDR1 LNHNV and CDR2 YYDKDF (reference sequence). V was cut by 6 bases and J by 2 bases, with 14 bases left in between. The CDR3 contains 15 residues. Here the CDR3 reads CATRSQGTTYNEQFF. In DNA, the CDR3 is TGTGCCACCAGGTCTCAGGGGACCACCTACAATGAGCAGTTCTTC.

The J gene is TRBJ2-7, the V gene TRBV27; TRBD1 matches 9 bases. This CDR3 has 13 amino acids. In germline, CDR1 is MNHEY, CDR2 SMNVEV (reference sequence). After removal of 10 bases from V and 6 bases from J, the junction contained 10 bases not matched to a gene. In nucleotides, the CDR3 is TGTGCCACCTCCCCCGGACAGGGGAGCGAGCAGTACTTC. The encoded protein is CATSPGQGSEQYF.

This clone was observed a handful of times. The chain has TRBV7-9 and TRBJ2-7; 10 nucleotides match TRBD2. This CDR3 comprises 14 residues. Germline loops: CDR1 SEHNR, CDR2 FQNEAQ (reference sequence). Germline trimming cut 2 bases from V and 7 bases from J; bases unmatched to any gene: 5. The CDR3 spells CASSLSSGSREQYF. CDR3 DNA sequence: TGTGCCAGCAGCTTATCTAGCGGGAGTAGGGAGCAGTACTTC. Full variable domain (missing parts from reference TRBV7-9 and TRBJ2-7): DTGVSQNPRHKITKRGQNVTFRCDPISEHNRLYWYRQTLGQGPEFLTYFQNEAQLEKSRLLSDRFSAERPKGSFSTLEIQRTEQGDSAMYLCASSLSSGSREQYFGPGTRLTVT.

The chain employs TRBV5-8 and TRBJ2-3, with D uncertain. V was pared by 0 bases and J by 4 bases, with 12 bases between. In germline, CDR1 is SGHTS, CDR2 YDEGEE. This CDR3 is 15 amino acids long. The CDR3 reads CASSLGVEFPDTQYF. The DNA for the CDR3 is TGTGCCAGCAGCTTGGGGGTGGAATTCCCAGATACGCAGTATTTT.

The DNA for the CDR3 is TGTGCCAGCAGCGGGACTAGCGGATACAATGAGCAGTTCTTC. Amino acid sequence: CASSGTSGYNEQFF. V gene TRBV6-1 combines with J gene TRBJ2-1; 11 bases line up with TRBD2. J gave up 4 bases and V 6 bases, and 2 bases lay outside the gene matches. The CDR3 is 14 residues long. CDR1 is MNHNS, CDR2 SASEGT, per germline.

The chain combines TRBV5-1 with TRBJ2-1; TRBD2 might be the D (5 bases). This CDR3 region has 16 residues. V was pared by 0 bases and J by 0 bases, with 10 bases between. CDR1 and CDR2 (germline): SGHRS, YFSETQ. In DNA form, the CDR3 reads TGCGCCAGCAGCTTGGTAGTGGGGAGCTCCTACAATGAGCAGTTCTTC. Translated, it gives CASSLVVGSSYNEQFF.

The chain couples TRBV19 to TRBJ2-7, with 11 nucleotides matching TRBD1. CDR1 and CDR2 from the germline V gene are LNHDA and SQIVND (reference sequence). The length of the CDR3 is 13 residues. The V gene end was trimmed by 6 bases and the J gene end by 5 bases; junction bases not matched to a gene: 3. The CDR3 region has the DNA TGTGCCAGTAGGGGACAGGGGGATAACGAGCAGTACTTC. This sequence encodes CASRGQGDNEQYF.

The chain links TRBV29-1 to TRBJ1-2; D might be TRBD1 (6 bases). The CDR3 extends over 14 amino acids. Germline V gene sequence: CDR1 SQVTM, CDR2 ANQGSEA. Trimming removed 6 bases at V and 2 bases at J, with 16 bases between. Here the CDR3 reads CSVADPGQNYGYTF. The CDR3 nucleotides read TGCAGCGTGGCTGACCCGGGACAAAACTATGGCTACACCTTC.

The chain recombines TRBV15 with TRBJ2-1; perhaps TRBD1 as D (7 bases). The CDR3 runs to 14 residues. V was pared by 5 bases and J by 4 bases, with 12 bases between. Germline V gene lookup returns CDR1 LNHNV and CDR2 YYDKDF (reference sequence). CDR3: CATSDREEYNEQFF. The CDR3 nucleotides read TGTGCCACCAGCGACAGGGAGGAGTACAATGAGCAGTTCTTC.

This clone was seen only a few times. V gene TRBV7-8 combines with J gene TRBJ2-7, with TRBD1 matching over 9 bases. This CDR3 has 19 amino acids. Germline CDR1 is SGHVS and CDR2 is FQNEAQ. The V gene end was trimmed by 5 bases and the J gene end by 7 bases; junction bases not matched to a gene: 24. The CDR3 DNA reads as TGTGCCAGCAGCCCCGGAGCGGGACAGGGACAAAATTCCACGTGGGAGCAGTACTTC. Translated: CASSPGAGQGQNSTWEQYF.

The chain couples TRBV30 to TRBJ2-7, with unresolved D. The CDR3 extends over 14 amino acids. The germline V and J ends were trimmed by 4 bases and 4 bases, with 17 bases remaining between them. Germline-derived CDR1 and CDR2 are GTSNPN and SVGIG (reference sequence). The CDR3 bases are TGTGCCTGGACACCCCCCCCTAGAGATTACGAGCAGTACTTC. This translates into CAWTPPPRDYEQYF.

The chain joins TRBV9 to TRBJ1-2; a weak D match, TRBD1 (6 bases). Per germline, CDR1 SGDLS and CDR2 YYNGEE. V lost 0 bases to trimming and J lost 0 bases, with 9 bases between them. The CDR3 extends over 15 amino acids. The CDR3, as DNA: TGTGCCAGCAGCGTAGACAGGGCGACTAACTATGGCTACACCTTC. This codes for CASSVDRATNYGYTF.

The rearrangement joins TRBV7-2 to TRBJ2-1; D is uncertain. Trimming shortened V by 3 bases and J by 0 bases, and 6 bases separated the two germline ends. The CDR3 loop spans 14 amino acids. In germline, CDR1 is SGHTA, CDR2 FQGNSA. The CDR3 protein is CASSFTSSYNEQFF. The CDR3 region has the DNA TGTGCCAGCAGCTTTACGAGCTCCTACAATGAGCAGTTCTTC. The entire variable domain, with the rest obtained from reference TRBV7-2 and TRBJ2-1, is as follows: GAGVSQSPSNKVTEKGKDVELRCDPISGHTALYWYRQSLGQGLEFLIYFQGNSAPDKSGLPSDRFSAERTGGSVSTLTIQRTQQEDSAVYLCASSFTSSYNEQFFGPGTRLTVL.

This chain uses TRBV5-1 with TRBJ1-4, with no clear D. This CDR3 has 12 amino acids. Germline-derived CDR1 and CDR2 are SGHRS and YFSETQ. The V and J ends lost 3 bases and 10 bases respectively, with 10 bases between them. In DNA form, the CDR3 reads TGCGCCAGCAGCTACCGGGGTGGAAAACTGTTTTTT. Amino acids: CASSYRGGKLFF.

This clone was recorded a few times. This rearrangement joins TRBV27 to TRBJ1-1, with D possibly matching TRBD1 (5 bases). This CDR3 is built from 15 residues. Germline V gives CDR1 MNHEY, CDR2 SMNVEV (reference sequence). The V and J ends lost 6 bases and 0 bases respectively, with 14 bases between them. The CDR3 DNA follows: TGTGCCAGCAGCTCCCCGGGACGGATGAACACTGAAGCTTTCTTT. Encoded protein: CASSSPGRMNTEAFF.

The CDR3 sequence is CASGYREASNYGYTF. CDR3 nucleotides: TGTGCCAGCGGATATAGGGAAGCCTCCAACTATGGCTACACCTTC. The chain joins TRBV2 to TRBJ1-2, with unresolved D. The V gene's germline CDR1 is SNHLY and CDR2 FYNNEI. The V gene lost 8 bases and the J gene lost 2 bases, with 18 bases spanning the gap. The length of the CDR3 is 15 residues.

The rearrangement links TRBV18 to TRBJ2-7; no definite D call. Germline V CDR1 and CDR2: KGHSH, LQKENI. The CDR3 length is 15 residues. V lost 1 base, J lost 3 bases, and 13 bases lay in between. DNA for the CDR3: TGTGCCAGCTCACCACGGGATAGATCCCTCTACGAGCAGTACTTC. As protein: CASSPRDRSLYEQYF.

The chain carries TRBV15 and TRBJ2-6; D gene ambiguous. The V gene's germline CDR1 is LNHNV and CDR2 YYDKDF (reference sequence). V was pared by 5 bases and J by 0 bases, with 5 bases between. The CDR3 covers 14 residues. CDR3 loop: CATSGDSGANVLTF. CDR3 DNA sequence: TGTGCCACCAGCGGGGACTCTGGGGCCAACGTCCTGACTTTC.

This chain connects TRBV5-5 to TRBJ2-7; 7 bases line up with TRBD1. J gave up 0 bases and V 4 bases, and 4 bases lay outside the gene matches. Germline V gives CDR1 SGHKS, CDR2 YYEKEE (reference sequence). The CDR3 has 14 amino acids. CDR3 protein: CASSSRDSSYEQYF. The CDR3 nucleotides are TGTGCCAGCAGCAGTCGGGACAGCTCCTACGAGCAGTACTTC. The variable domain in full, completed from reference TRBV5-5 and TRBJ2-7, reads DAGVTQSPTHLIKTRGQQVTLRCSPISGHKSVSWYQQVLGQGPQFIFQYYEKEERGRGNFPDRFSARQFPNYSSELNVNALLLGDSALYLCASSSRDSSYEQYFGPGTRLTVT.

V gene TRBV19 combines with J gene TRBJ1-1; TRBD1 aligns across 8 bases. The CDR3 is 16 amino acids. The V segment lost 7 bases and the J segment 0 bases; nucleotides outside the gene matches: 10. The germline V gene encodes CDR1 LNHDA and CDR2 SQIVND (reference sequence). The CDR3 DNA reads as TGTGCCAGTACCGTCGACAGGGGACTTCTGAACACTGAAGCTTTCTTT. Translated, it gives CASTVDRGLLNTEAFF.

V and J are TRBV4-1 and TRBJ1-1; no definite D call. Germline V gene sequence: CDR1 MGHRA, CDR2 YSYEKL. Trimming shortened V by 2 bases and J by 1 base, and 8 bases separated the two germline ends. The CDR3 is made up of 14 amino acids. The chain's CDR3 is CASSQTPGNTEAFF. The CDR3 region has the DNA TGCGCCAGCAGCCAAACCCCAGGGAACACTGAAGCTTTCTTT.

The V gene is TRBV7-6, the J gene TRBJ1-4; no definite D call. Germline lookup yields CDR1 SGHVS and CDR2 FNYEAQ. This CDR3 is 17 amino acids long. V was trimmed by 5 bases and J by 6 bases, leaving 22 bases between them. The CDR3 DNA reads TGTGCCAGCAGCCCTACCTTGACACTTTCGGCGGATGAAAAACTGTTTTTT. The encoded protein is CASSPTLTLSADEKLFF.

The V gene is TRBV27, the J gene TRBJ2-2; possible D gene TRBD1, 7 bases. The CDR3 has 15 residues. Germline V gene sequence: CDR1 MNHEY, CDR2 SMNVEV (reference sequence). V was trimmed by 2 bases and J by 4 bases, leaving 11 bases between them. CDR3 sequence (DNA): TGTGCCAGCAGTTTAGCAGGGGGAGGCACCGGGGAGCTGTTTTTT. This sequence encodes CASSLAGGGTGELFF.

The chain recombines TRBV6-1 with TRBJ2-2; the match to TRBD2 covers 7 bases. Per the germline V gene, CDR1 is MNHNS and CDR2 is SASEGT. The CDR3 spans 17 residues. V trimming: 4 bases; J trimming: 0 bases; junction bases outside the gene matches: 8. As DNA, the CDR3 is TGTGCCAGCAGTGGATGGGGGGGGGATTCGAACACCGGGGAGCTGTTTTTT. Its protein product is CASSGWGGDSNTGELFF.

This clone came up once. This chain uses TRBV11-2 with TRBJ2-7; D gene ambiguous. There are 13 residues in the CDR3. Germline lookup yields CDR1 SGHAT and CDR2 FQNNGV. Deletions cut 1 base from V and 2 bases from J, with 6 bases between. The CDR3 protein is CASSLAAAYEQYF. The CDR3 bases are TGTGCCAGCAGCTTAGCGGCCGCCTACGAGCAGTACTTC.

The chain couples TRBV10-3 to TRBJ1-2; D ambiguous. Germline V gene sequence: CDR1 ENHRY, CDR2 SYGVKD. The V end lost 0 bases, the J end lost 5 bases, and 19 bases lay between the germline ends. CDR3 length: 17 residues. CDR3 residues: CAISESKAGPGPYGYTF. DNA of the CDR3: TGTGCCATCAGTGAGTCGAAAGCGGGCCCCGGGCCTTATGGCTACACCTTC.